These T cell receptor beta chains were read from a single sample in a study of T cell repertoires in cytomegalovirus infection. TCRdb itself ran the reads through MiXCR, one entry per CDR3 protein. The sample lists hundreds of thousands of distinct CDR3 sequences, about a third occurring once. The antigens of these receptors remain unknown. The material sequenced was cultured CD8+ T cells from PBMCs, taken from culture after CMV antigen stimulation. The receptors were sampled from a human donor in good health (CMV status not recorded). Some clones in this sample may be carry-over from other donors' samples. Each CDR3 is given with its conserved first and last residue. Each record gives: V gene, D gene, clone size, J gene, CDR3 DNA, CDR3 protein. The D gene is left open where the match is weak. The listing skips clone size in some rows; elsewhere it reads once, few, many or a size class.

TRBV9	NA	few	TRBJ1-1	TGTGCCAGCAGCGGGGCCGGGGGGGGAAGGGAAGCTTTCTTT	CASSGAGGGREAFF
TRBV6-1	NA	few	TRBJ1-4	TGTGCCAGCAGTGAACACCCGATGGAGGAAAAACTGTTTTTT	CASSEHPMEEKLFF
TRBV12-3/TRBV12-4	TRBD2	many	TRBJ2-5	TGTGCCAGCACCCCGGGGAGCGGGGTTCAAGAGACCCAGTACTTC	CASTPGSGVQETQYF
TRBV24-1	NA	few	TRBJ2-2	TGTGCCACCAGTGACCGGACCACAGGGACCGGGGAGCTGTTTTTT	CATSDRTTGTGELFF
TRBV12-3/TRBV12-4	NA	few	TRBJ1-5	TGTGCCAGCAGTTCCTTTTCCTCCAGGGTAGGCAATCAGCCCCAGCATTTT	CASSSFSSRVGNQPQHF
TRBV4-1	NA	few	TRBJ2-2	TGCGCCAGCAGCCAGGAACCCGGGACACCTCAAACCGGGGAGCTGTTTTTT	CASSQEPGTPQTGELFF
TRBV11-3	TRBD1	few	TRBJ2-5	TGTGCCAGCAGCTTGGGGGAGGGGACAGGGAGAGGGCAAGAGACCCAGTACTTC	CASSLGEGTGRGQETQYF
TRBV6-2/TRBV6-3	TRBD1	few	TRBJ2-1	TGTGCCAGCAGGTGGGACAGGGGTGTCGATGAGCAGTTCTTC	CASRWDRGVDEQFF
TRBV27	NA	NA	TRBJ2-1	TGTGCCAGCAGTTTAGGGGTAGCCTACAATGAGCAGTTCTTC	CASSLGVAYNEQFF
TRBV7-4	NA	NA	TRBJ2-3	TGTGCCAGCAGCCCGACACGTACGCAGTATTTT	CASSPTRTQYF
TRBV6-5	NA	NA	TRBJ2-5	TGTGCCAGCAGTCAGTGGCCCTTGGCACTAGAAGGGGACGAGACCCAGTACTTC	CASSQWPLALEGDETQYF
TRBV12-3/TRBV12-4	NA	NA	TRBJ2-5	TGTGCCAGCAGTTCGAGCGGAGAAAGGGAGACCCAGTACTTC	CASSSSGERETQYF
TRBV20-1	NA	NA	TRBJ2-7	TGCAGTGCTAGGCCGGATTATGGGTCCTACGAGCAGTACTTC	CSARPDYGSYEQYF
TRBV25-1	NA	NA	TRBJ1-1	TGTGCCAGCAGTGAATATTTCGCAGATTTGAACACTGAAGCTTTCTTT	CASSEYFADLNTEAFF
TRBV5-5	TRBD1	NA	TRBJ1-5	TGTGCCAGCAGCTTGGAGACAGGGGGACAGCCCCAGCATTTT	CASSLETGGQPQHF
TRBV7-6	NA	NA	TRBJ1-1	TGTGCCAGCAGCTACGGGGGCAGGAACACTGAAGTTTTCTTT	CASSYGGRNTEVFF
TRBV13	TRBD1	NA	TRBJ2-5	TGTGCCAGCAGCTCCGCGAGAACAGGGGACCCGGAGACCCAGTACTTC	CASSSARTGDPETQYF
TRBV13	TRBD1	NA	TRBJ1-2	TGTGCCAGCAGCACCCGGACAGGGGGCATGGCTGGCTACACCTTC	CASSTRTGGMAGYTF
TRBV6-6	NA	NA	TRBJ2-5	TGTGCCAGCAGAACCGCGGCGGCTCAAGAGACCCAGTACTTC	CASRTAAAQETQYF
TRBV6-1	NA	NA	TRBJ1-1	TGTGCCAGCAGTGAAATGGGATGGGCAGAGATGAACACTGAAGCTTTCTTT	CASSEMGWAEMNTEAFF
TRBV2	NA	few	TRBJ1-1	TGTGCCTGTCTAACATCCGAAGCTTTCTTT	CACLTSEAFF
TRBV29-1	NA	NA	TRBJ1-1	TGCAGCGTCCCTGCCCTAGGGACGGGTGAAGCTTTCTTT	CSVPALGTGEAFF
TRBV13	TRBD1	NA	TRBJ2-7	TGTGCCAGCAGCTTAGTGGCCCCCAACCGGGACAGTCTATTCGTTACCTACGAGCAGTACTTC	CASSLVAPNRDSLFVTYEQYF
TRBV18	NA	NA	TRBJ1-4	TGTGCCAGCTGCTTGGGGGAACTGGATGAAAAACTGTTTTTT	CASCLGELDEKLFF
TRBV6-5	NA	NA	TRBJ2-3	TGTGCCAGCAGTTACGATGGGGGAGTGACAGATACGCAGTATTTT	CASSYDGGVTDTQYF
TRBV5-1	NA	NA	TRBJ1-1	TGCGCCAGCAGCAGATATCTCGGACAGAACACTGAAGCTTTCTTT	CASSRYLGQNTEAFF
TRBV7-2	NA	many	TRBJ1-3	TGTGCCAGCAGTACCGAATACCTCGACAGGAGCCCTGGAAACACCATATATTTT	CASSTEYLDRSPGNTIYF
TRBV29-1	TRBD1	NA	TRBJ2-3	TGCAGCGTTGAAGAGACAGGGGACCTCACAGATACGCAGTATTTT	CSVEETGDLTDTQYF
TRBV19	TRBD2	NA	TRBJ2-2	TGTGCCAGTAGTCACGGACTCGCGGGGGAGAGAACCGGGGAGCTGTTTTTT	CASSHGLAGERTGELFF
TRBV7-9	NA	NA	TRBJ1-5	TGTGCCAGCCAGGCGACTGAAGGTCAGCCCCAGCATTTT	CASQATEGQPQHF
TRBV9	NA	many	TRBJ1-1	TGTGCCAGCAAGGGGGACACTGAAGCTTTCTTT	CASKGDTEAFF
TRBV4-3	TRBD1	few	TRBJ1-5	TGCGCCAGCAGCCAGAACAGGGGGGTTGGTAATCAGCCCCAGCATTTT	CASSQNRGVGNQPQHF
TRBV5-4	NA	many	TRBJ1-1	TGTGCCAGCAGCTTGGACTTTGGGGGGGCGGCGAACACTGAAGCTTTCTTT	CASSLDFGGAANTEAFF
TRBV19	NA	once	TRBJ1-5	TGTGCCAGCAGGGTCGTTGTGTACAATCAGCCCCAGCATTTT	CASRVVVYNQPQHF
TRBV27	TRBD1	NA	TRBJ1-5	TGTGCCAGCAGCGACAGGGAGACCACTAATCAGCCCCAGCATTTT	CASSDRETTNQPQHF
TRBV7-9	NA	few	TRBJ2-3	TGTGCCAGCAGCTTCCCACTTACAGGGCGCGCAGATACGCAGTATTTT	CASSFPLTGRADTQYF
TRBV4-1	NA	NA	TRBJ1-2	TGCGCCAGCAGCCAAGATGGGCAGAGCTATGGCTACACCTTC	CASSQDGQSYGYTF
TRBV7-2	NA	many	TRBJ2-5	TGTGCCAGCAGCTTAGGCCCCGGTGGCTCGTACCAAGAGACCCAGTACTTC	CASSLGPGGSYQETQYF
TRBV19	NA	few	TRBJ2-7	TGTGCCAGTAGTATAGGGGACACCATACCCTACGAGCAGTACTTC	CASSIGDTIPYEQYF